These 9 T cell receptor beta chains came from one sample sequenced in a study of blood T cell repertoires in COVID-19. Sequencing was performed with immunoSEQ multiplex PCR; in TCRdb, only in-frame clones are kept and a portion is missing. The sample holds fewer than 80,000 clones; roughly 90% are singletons and the top ten take about 2.4%. Sequencing was done on a sample of peripheral blood. These receptors were collected from a human donor in a cohort sampled during active COVID-19.

The chain employs TRBV6-5 and TRBJ2-5, with TRBD1 as a possible D gene (5 bases). V was clipped by 7 bases and J by 1 base, with 16 bases between them. In germline, CDR1 is MNHEY, CDR2 SVGAGI. The CDR3 sequence is 15 residues long. The CDR3 nucleotides are TGTGCCAGCACCCTCGGGCAGGGCCCCCAAGAGACCCAGTACTTC. Translating gives CASTLGQGPQETQYF.

V usage is TRBV6-5 and J usage is TRBJ1-1; TRBD1 is a possible D gene (6 bases). Germline values: CDR1 MNHEY, CDR2 SVGAGI. This CDR3 has 12 residues. V lost 11 bases and J 5 bases, leaving 15 bases between the germline ends. The CDR3 region has the DNA TGTGCCGCAAGAGGGGGGGGAACTGAAGCTTTCTTT. It is translated as CAARGGGTEAFF.

The chain recombines TRBV5-1 with TRBJ2-5; 10 nucleotides match TRBD2. CDR1 is SGHRS and CDR2 is YFSETQ in the germline V gene. With V trimmed by 4 bases and J by 1 base, 10 bases remained unmatched. The CDR3 sequence is 17 residues long. As DNA, the CDR3 is TGCGCCAGCAGCCCAGGAAAAACTAGCGGGGCCCAAGAGACCCAGTACTTC. Translating gives CASSPGKTSGAQETQYF.

V and J are TRBV7-9 and TRBJ2-5; 8 nucleotides match TRBD2. CDR3 size: 15 residues. Losses at the gene ends were 5 bases for V and 2 bases for J; bases not matched to a gene: 7. Germline V CDR1 and CDR2: SEHNR, FQNEAQ (reference sequence). The CDR3 region has the DNA TGTGCCAGCAGCCCCCCGGGGGGGGAGCAAGAGACCCAGTACTTC. Its translation: CASSPPGGEQETQYF.

The J gene is TRBJ2-5, the V gene TRBV19; TRBD2 matches 8 bases. V shed 5 bases and J 1 base; nucleotides not matched to a gene: 9. The CDR3 consists of 16 residues. Germline V lookup: CDR1 LNHDA, CDR2 SQIVND (reference sequence). The CDR3 DNA follows: TGTGCCAGTAGTCCTGTGTCGGGGGGGGGCCAAGAGACCCAGTACTTC. Residues: CASSPVSGGGQETQYF.

The V and J genes are TRBV9 and TRBJ1-2; unclear D gene. CDR3 size: 13 residues. V was clipped by 5 bases and J by 4 bases, with 12 bases between them. Germline lookup yields CDR1 SGDLS and CDR2 YYNGEE. The CDR3 bases are TGTGCCAGCAGTCCGCTTGAGATCTATGGCTACACCTTC. Residues: CASSPLEIYGYTF.

The J gene is TRBJ1-2, the V gene TRBV2; no definite D call. The ends were cut back, 3 bases at V and 6 bases at J, with 14 bases in the middle. CDR3 length equals 14 residues. The V gene's germline CDR1 is SNHLY and CDR2 FYNNEI. CDR3 nucleotides: TGTGCCAGCAGTGAGACCCGCCGACTTAATGGCTACACCTTC. This translates into CASSETRRLNGYTF.

The chain is built from TRBV24-1 and TRBJ2-3; no firm D call. Germline CDR1 is KGHDR and CDR2 is SFDVKD. CDR3 length: 13 amino acids. Trimming removed 1 base at V and 10 bases at J, with 11 bases between. The CDR3 protein is CATSDFVPGAQYF. In DNA form, the CDR3 reads TGTGCCACCAGTGATTTCGTCCCCGGAGCGCAGTATTTT.

Comment on this clone: The same CDR3 is also encoded by other DNA sequences in this sample. The genes are TRBV18 and TRBJ2-1; TRBD1 matches at 7 bases. CDR3 size: 14 residues. Trimming removed 3 bases from V and 1 base from J; junction bases left unmatched: 0. Germline lookup yields CDR1 KGHSH and CDR2 LQKENI. CDR3 nucleotide sequence: TGTGCCAGCTCACCGACAGGGTCCTACAATGAGCAGTTCTTC. Its translation is CASSPTGSYNEQFF.